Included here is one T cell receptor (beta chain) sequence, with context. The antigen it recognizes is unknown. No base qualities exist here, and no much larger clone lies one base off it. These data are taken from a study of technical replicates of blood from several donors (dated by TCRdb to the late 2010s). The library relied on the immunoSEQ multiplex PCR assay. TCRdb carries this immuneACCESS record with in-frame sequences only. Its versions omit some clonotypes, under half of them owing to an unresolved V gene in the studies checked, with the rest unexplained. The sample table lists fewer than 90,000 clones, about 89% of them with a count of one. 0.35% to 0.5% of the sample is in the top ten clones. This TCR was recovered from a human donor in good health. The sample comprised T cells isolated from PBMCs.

The CDR3 loop reads CASSDNEAFF. The bases are TGTGCCAGCAGTGATAATGAAGCTTTCTTT. The chain employs TRBV6-1 and TRBJ1-1; the D gene is unclear. V was cut back by 3 bases and J by 7 bases, leaving a gap of 3 bases between them. The cysteine opens and the phenylalanine closes a CDR3 of 10 amino acids. Here the CDR3 DNA is all that survives: 30 bases in frame from base 1. CDR1 is given as MNHNS and CDR2 as SASEGT, both from the germline V gene.